Listed here is a single T cell receptor beta chain. Its antigen is still unknown. This CDR3 region has 14 residues. V lost 7 bases and J 0 bases, leaving 10 bases between the germline ends. This entry is derived from a study of blood T cells in healthy people across ages. Whole-study results and caveats: In the absence of known donor CMV status, changes in expanded clonotypes were possibly confounded. Among long-lived donors, naive CD4+ cells were more numerous and diversity higher than in aged donors.

A sample-barcoded 5' primer and a J-beta primer mix were used in a second PCR of about 7 to 12 cycles. There were at least 2.5 million CDR3-containing paired-end reads obtained from each sample. One entry per CDR3 protein results from TCRdb running MiXCR on the 5' RACE reads. The profile covers hundreds of thousands of distinct CDR3 sequences, with 58% appearing a single time and roughly 34% taken by the ten largest. Approximately 9.2 milliliters was the volume of peripheral blood drawn from each donor. The rearrangement uses TRBV12-3 or TRBV12-4 and TRBJ2-1; D is perhaps TRBD1 or TRBD2 (6 bases each). The sequence was obtained from a man in his 60s in good health. The sample was blood. DNA of the CDR3: TGTGCCAGCAAGAAGGGGGGCTCCTACAATGAGCAGTTCTTC. It codes for CASKKGGSYNEQFF.